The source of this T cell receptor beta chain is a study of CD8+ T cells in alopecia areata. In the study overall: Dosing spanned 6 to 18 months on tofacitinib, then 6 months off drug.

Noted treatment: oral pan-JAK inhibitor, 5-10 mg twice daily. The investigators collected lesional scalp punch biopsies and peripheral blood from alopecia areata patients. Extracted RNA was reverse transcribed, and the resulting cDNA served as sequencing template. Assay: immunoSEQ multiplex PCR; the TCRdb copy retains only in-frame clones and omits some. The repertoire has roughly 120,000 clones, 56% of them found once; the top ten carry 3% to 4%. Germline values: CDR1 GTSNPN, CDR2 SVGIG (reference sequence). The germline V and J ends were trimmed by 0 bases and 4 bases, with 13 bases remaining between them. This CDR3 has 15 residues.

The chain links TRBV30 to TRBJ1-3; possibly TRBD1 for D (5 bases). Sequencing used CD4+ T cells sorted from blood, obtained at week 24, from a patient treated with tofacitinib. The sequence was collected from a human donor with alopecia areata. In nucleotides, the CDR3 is TGTGCCTGGAGTGTGGGGCAGGGCTCAGGAAACACCATATATTTT. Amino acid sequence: CAWSVGQGSGNTIYF.